The clone carrying this T cell receptor beta chain was found many times. Time point defined: newly diagnosed GD, antithyroid drugs for less than 3 months. Following extraction of RNA from PBMCs, that RNA was used to make the TCR library. Researchers made TCR beta libraries by using iRepertoire HTBI primers and running Arm-PCR on CDR3 regions. Original processing methods: In the combined samples, 62 TRBV and 14 to 15 TRBJ segments were identified. MiXCR was run by TCRdb on the multiplex PCR reads, yielding one entry per CDR3 protein. Here the V and J calls rest on TCRdb's processing, not on the authors' analysis. The table has some 370,000 distinct CDR3 sequences, 10% to 15% seen once. The entry originates in a study of regulatory T cells in long-lasting Graves disease. Whole-study context: Freshly diagnosed Graves' patients had used antithyroid drugs for under 3 months.

This CDR3 is built from 17 residues. From germline, CDR1 is LGHNA and CDR2 YNFKEQ. V shed 4 bases and J 2 bases; nucleotides not matched to a gene: 6. The same data also contributed to another study, on T cells in Graves' hyperthyroidism and ophthalmopathy.

Sequencing was performed on peripheral blood mononuclear cells (PBMCs), taken at new diagnosis, from a patient treated with antithyroid drugs. The rearrangement links TRBV4-2 to TRBJ2-6, with TRBD1 matching 9 bases. The receptor was isolated from a woman aged 18 to 35 with Graves disease. CDR3 region: CASSRFRTGAGANVLTF. Written as DNA, the CDR3 is TGTGCCAGCAGCCGGTTTAGGACAGGGGCTGGGGCCAACGTCCTGACTTTC.